This record covers a single T cell receptor beta chain. A few counts support this clone. The target of this receptor is not known. Per-nucleotide qualities are absent, and no much larger clonotype sits a single base away. The immunoSEQ Assay, a bias-controlled multiplex PCR, was used to amplify TCRbeta CDR3 regions from genomic DNA. As for the authors' bioinformatics: Within the assay, amplification of reference gene primers was used to estimate how many nucleated cells each sample contained. To quantify the absolute abundance of each unique TCRbeta CDR3 rearrangement, sequence reads were collapsed and filtered. For each sample, productive Simpson clonality was calculated as the square root of Simpson's diversity index over productive rearrangements. TCRdb provides this immuneACCESS table in a form limited to in-frame rearrangements. Some clones are lacking; in checked studies, under half of them reflect an unresolved V gene, and why the rest are absent is not known. V and J calls and clone size are given by that table; D and trimming were obtained from the DNA. The sample includes fewer than 200,000 clones, with roughly 85% observed a single time. Roughly 8.3% of the sample is in the top ten clones.

The CDR3, cysteine through phenylalanine, is 12 amino acids long. CDR3 DNA only is kept here, 36 bases in frame from base 1. At the junction V is shortened by 3 bases and J by 8 bases, with 7 bases in between. One collaborating source in Seattle enrolled patients while the patients were actively infected and followed the patients over time throughout the course of disease. The collaborating institutions used their own protocols to collect whole blood in K2EDTA tubes. Collaborator samples were shipped for TCRbeta analysis as frozen whole blood, isolated PBMCs, or DNA extracted from either sample type. This entry comes from a study of blood T cell repertoires in COVID-19 (TCRdb year 2020). Broadly, across the study: Samples covering the acute and convalescent phases of COVID-19 were provided by collaborators in the United States, Italy and Spain. Nearly every sample came with metadata listing a de-identified subject ID, COVID-19 status, age in years and sex. HLA class I and class II types, where available, came from metadata supplied by the sample provider rather than from assay-based typing. Samples came from the ongoing ImmuneRACE study (first 160 participants) plus 1,254 subjects from 6 global collaborators. The repertoires were released in a freely available public database meant as a resource for research on the immune response to SARS-CoV-2. Deeply sampled blood TCRbeta repertoires from subjects exposed to, actively infected with, or recovered from COVID-19 were included in the dataset. The prospective study material was composed of cDNA or gDNA derived from T cells, B-cell-depleted T cells, or PBMCs. Study-wide findings and limitations: The quantity of clinical and demographic metadata differed by source and by participant and was supplied without curation.

The chain employs TRBV12-3 or TRBV12-4 and TRBJ1-4; a confident D gene designation cannot be given. The sequence came from a woman aged 55-69 years with COVID-19, enrolled during active disease. Sequenced input: peripheral blood. The nucleotide sequence is given as TGTGCCAGCAGTTTGTTCAGGGAAAAACTGTTTTTT. The encoded protein is CASSLFREKLFF.